A single sample is the source of the 27 T cell receptor beta chains below, sequenced in a study of T cell repertoires in cytomegalovirus infection. MiXCR was run by TCRdb on the reads, yielding one entry per CDR3 protein. The data contain about 240,000 distinct CDR3 sequences, roughly an eighth of them singletons. Sequences were obtained from PBMCs. These receptors were collected from a human donor in good health (CMV status not recorded). Some clones in this sample may be carry-over from other donors' samples.

J is TRBJ2-7 and V is TRBV5-4; D is perhaps TRBD2 (7 bases). Trimming pared 0 bases from V and 1 base from J, leaving 14 bases between. Germline V gene lookup returns CDR1 SGHNT and CDR2 YYREEE (reference sequence). The CDR3 loop spans 16 amino acids. The CDR3 bases are TGTGCCAGCAGCTTGGAGGGAGGGGGTAAATCCTACGAGCAGTACTTC. This encodes CASSLEGGGKSYEQYF.

With respect to this clonotype: At one boundary the junction diverges from the germline segment, which might be a read error. The rearrangement links TRBV28 to TRBJ2-6; the D gene is possibly TRBD1 (5 bases). Germline CDR1 and CDR2: MDHEN and SYDVKM. The CDR3 runs 15 residues. The CDR3 loop reads CASSSMRSGANVLTF. As DNA, the CDR3 is TGTGCCAGCAGTTCTATGCGCTCTGGGGCCAACGTACTGACTTTC.

This clonotype turned up a few times. The chain links TRBV19 to TRBJ2-1; TRBD1 matches at 9 bases. The CDR3 covers 15 residues. V trimming: 6 bases; J trimming: 9 bases; junction bases outside the gene matches: 12. Germline V gene lookup returns CDR1 LNHDA and CDR2 SQIVND (reference sequence). The CDR3, as DNA: TGTGCCAGTAGGCCCCAGGACAGGGGTTTGAGTGAGCAGTTCTTC. The encoded protein is CASRPQDRGLSEQFF.

The rearrangement links TRBV20-1 to TRBJ1-1, with D uncertain. From germline, CDR1 is DFQATT and CDR2 SNEGSKA (reference sequence). The CDR3 totals 13 residues. V was cut by 0 bases and J by 4 bases, with 9 bases left in between. The CDR3: CSARDPRGTEAFF. The CDR3 nucleotides are TGCAGTGCTAGAGATCCTCGTGGCACTGAAGCTTTCTTT.

This clonotype was picked up many times. The chain joins TRBV7-8 to TRBJ2-3; TRBD1 might be the D (5 bases). CDR1 is SGHVS, CDR2 FQNEAQ, per germline. The CDR3 is made up of 15 amino acids. Trimming pared 3 bases from V and 4 bases from J, leaving 14 bases between. CDR3 DNA sequence: TGTGCCAGCAGCTTGGACACCCTGGGTGCAGATACGCAGTATTTT. Its protein product is CASSLDTLGADTQYF.

This clonotype was observed at least ten times. The chain links TRBV7-2 to TRBJ1-2; D is undetermined. Trimming stripped 3 bases from V and 4 bases from J, with 15 bases between. This CDR3 comprises 15 residues. Looked up from germline, CDR1 is SGHTA and CDR2 is FQGNSA. The CDR3 here is CASSFISVGGYGYTF. The DNA of the CDR3 is TGTGCCAGCAGCTTTATTTCGGTCGGTGGCTATGGCTACACCTTC.

The V call is TRBV12-3 or TRBV12-4, the J call TRBJ1-1, with 9 positions matching TRBD1. The CDR3 extends over 16 amino acids. Trimming took 5 bases from V and 3 from J; bases not matched to a gene: 10. The CDR3 is CASSPGQGVLYTEAFF. DNA for the CDR3: TGTGCCAGCAGTCCGGGACAGGGTGTTTTGTACACTGAAGCTTTCTTT.

This clonotype was counted ten times or more. V and J are TRBV7-2 and TRBJ2-1, with 9 bases aligning to TRBD2. Per the germline V gene, CDR1 is SGHTA and CDR2 is FQGNSA. V gave up 1 base and J gave up 7 bases; unmatched junction bases: 11. The CDR3 length is 17 residues. The DNA for the CDR3 is TGTGCCAGCAGCTTAGTCTCTGGGCGGGGGGGTACAAATGAGCAGTTCTTC. Encoded protein: CASSLVSGRGGTNEQFF.

This clonotype has ten or more counts. The rearrangement links TRBV7-2 to TRBJ1-3, with D hard to call. The CDR3 consists of 14 residues. Deletions cut 5 bases from V and 0 bases from J, with 8 bases between. Germline V gives CDR1 SGHTA, CDR2 FQGNSA. The CDR3 region has the DNA TGTGCCAGCAGCGACAAGAGCTCTGGAAACACCATATATTTT. As protein: CASSDKSSGNTIYF.

This clonotype has a count of ten or more. The CDR3 DNA sequence: TGTGCCAGCAGGATGAACACTGAAGCTTTCTTT. Encoded protein: CASRMNTEAFF. The chain uses TRBV7-2 and TRBJ1-1; D is ambiguous. The germline gives CDR1 SGHTA, CDR2 FQGNSA. CDR3 size: 11 residues. V lost 6 bases to trimming and J lost 0 bases, with 2 bases between them.

This sequence joins TRBV5-1 and TRBJ2-6; TRBD1 might be the D (6 bases). Germline V gene lookup returns CDR1 SGHRS and CDR2 YFSETQ. This CDR3 has 17 residues. V was cut by 1 base and J by 1 base, with 12 bases left in between. Here the CDR3 reads CASSLSTGESGANVLTF. In nucleotides, the CDR3 is TGCGCCAGCAGCTTGTCGACAGGAGAGTCTGGGGCCAACGTCCTGACTTTC.

This clonotype has ten or more counts. V and J are TRBV7-9 and TRBJ2-1; the D is unclear. The germline V gene encodes CDR1 SEHNR and CDR2 FQNEAQ (reference sequence). CDR3 length: 14 residues. The V end lost 8 bases, the J end lost 0 bases, and 11 bases lay between the germline ends. CDR3 sequence reads: CASGLGPSYNEQFF. Written as DNA, the CDR3 is TGTGCCAGCGGTCTCGGGCCCTCCTACAATGAGCAGTTCTTC.

There are many counts of this clonotype. The chain combines TRBV20-1 with TRBJ2-3, with 8 bases lining up with TRBD1. Germline V gene sequence: CDR1 DFQATT, CDR2 SNEGSKA (reference sequence). J gave up 1 base and V 2 bases, and 8 bases lay outside the gene matches. The CDR3 has 16 amino acids. The chain's CDR3 is CSARRPQGVGTDTQYF. The DNA of the CDR3 is TGCAGTGCTAGACGACCACAGGGGGTCGGCACAGATACGCAGTATTTT.

V is TRBV12-3 or TRBV12-4 and J is TRBJ1-1; D possibly corresponds to TRBD1 (5 bases). The CDR3 spans 14 residues. Trimming cost V 6 bases and J 10 bases, with 21 bases left between them. Here the CDR3 DNA reads TGTGCCAGCAGCTCCACAGGAGGCCCGAGGGGAGCTTTCTTT. Residues: CASSSTGGPRGAFF.

This clonotype was recorded at least ten times. The V call is TRBV27, the J call TRBJ2-2; tentatively, D is TRBD1 or TRBD2 (5 bases each). Germline loops: CDR1 MNHEY, CDR2 SMNVEV (reference sequence). The CDR3 has 13 residues. Trimming stripped 10 bases from V and 3 bases from J, with 12 bases between. The CDR3 nucleotides are TGTGCCACCGCGGTGGGGGACACCGGGGAGCTGTTTTTT. Translated, it gives CATAVGDTGELFF.

This clonotype was observed a handful of times. The rearrangement links TRBV28 to TRBJ2-2, with D possibly TRBD2 on 7 matching bases. The V end lost 6 bases, the J end lost 0 bases, and 14 bases lay between the germline ends. The germline V gene has CDR1 MDHEN and CDR2 SYDVKM. The CDR3 is 16 residues long. The CDR3 loop reads CASRRGGGSNTGELFF. CDR3 in DNA: TGTGCCAGCAGAAGAGGGGGGGGATCGAACACCGGGGAGCTGTTTTTT.

This chain uses TRBV29-1 with TRBJ1-1; D gene ambiguous. V shed 6 bases and J shed 1 base, with 9 bases lying between them. Germline V gene data show CDR1 as SQVTM and CDR2 as ANQGSEA. The CDR3 extends over 12 amino acids. The CDR3 DNA is TGCAGCGTCCCACGGGGGAACACTGAAGCTTTCTTT. Its protein product is CSVPRGNTEAFF.

This clonotype has at least ten counts. The J gene is TRBJ1-6, the V gene TRBV7-2, with no clear D. CDR1 SGHTA and CDR2 FQGNSA come from the germline V gene. The V gene lost 5 bases and the J gene lost 4 bases, with 9 bases spanning the gap. The CDR3 consists of 14 residues. The chain's CDR3 is CASSNDGYNSPLHF. CDR3 DNA: TGTGCCAGCAGCAATGACGGATATAATTCACCCCTCCACTTT. The variable domain in full, with the rest retrieved from reference TRBV7-2 and TRBJ1-6, is GAGVSQSPSNKVTEKGKDVELRCDPISGHTALYWYRQSLGQGLEFLIYFQGNSAPDKSGLPSDRFSAERTGGSVSTLTIQRTQQEDSAVYLCASSNDGYNSPLHFGNGTRLTVT.

This clonotype was recorded many times. CDR3 DNA sequence: TGTGCCATCGGAACGGGGGTTAGCGCAGATACGCAGTATTTT. It encodes CAIGTGVSADTQYF. V gene TRBV10-3 combines with J gene TRBJ2-3, with D possibly matching TRBD2 (6 bases). V lost 8 bases, J lost 4 bases, and 16 bases lay in between. Germline CDR1 and CDR2: ENHRY and SYGVKD. The CDR3 extends over 14 amino acids.

This clonotype was counted only a few times. The rearrangement joins TRBV7-9 to TRBJ2-3; TRBD2 matches 8 bases. Germline CDR1 and CDR2: SEHNR and FQNEAQ (reference sequence). The CDR3 extends over 19 amino acids. J lost 3 bases, V lost 2 bases, and 16 bases had no gene match. CDR3 sequence reads: CASSLSTGVLAGKTDTQYF. DNA for the CDR3: TGTGCCAGCAGCTTAAGTACTGGGGTCTTAGCGGGAAAGACAGATACGCAGTATTTT. Combining the CDR3 with reference TRBV7-9 and TRBJ2-3 gives the whole variable domain DTGVSQNPRHKITKRGQNVTFRCDPISEHNRLYWYRQTLGQGPEFLTYFQNEAQLEKSRLLSDRFSAERPKGSFSTLEIQRTEQGDSAMYLCASSLSTGVLAGKTDTQYFGPGTRLTVL.

Here the CDR3 reads CSVETGDGYGYTF. As DNA, the CDR3 is TGCAGCGTTGAGACAGGGGATGGCTATGGCTACACCTTC. This chain joins TRBV29-1 and TRBJ1-2; 8 positions agree with TRBD1. The germline gives CDR1 SQVTM, CDR2 ANQGSEA. V shed 3 bases, J shed 4 bases, and the junction held 4 bases outside the gene matches. The length of the CDR3 is 13 residues. Drawing the rest from reference TRBV29-1 and TRBJ1-2, the complete variable domain is SAVISQKPSRDICQRGTSLTIQCQVDSQVTMMFWYRQQPGQSLTLIATANQGSEATYESGFVIDKFPISRPNLTFSTLTVSNMSPEDSSIYLCSVETGDGYGYTFGSGTRLTVV.

This clonotype was picked up many times. This CDR3 reads CASLRTSVYNEQFF. The CDR3 nucleotides read TGTGCCAGCCTAAGGACTAGCGTGTACAATGAGCAGTTCTTC. This sequence joins TRBV7-8 and TRBJ2-1; 9 nucleotides line up with TRBD2. Germline assignment: CDR1 SGHVS and CDR2 FQNEAQ. V was pared by 8 bases and J by 4 bases, with 6 bases of the junction left unmatched. The CDR3 contains 14 residues.

This clonotype was seen a handful of times. The rearrangement links TRBV5-1 to TRBJ2-1; D unclear. V was clipped by 4 bases and J by 5 bases, with 10 bases between them. This CDR3 comprises 13 residues. CDR1 and CDR2 from the germline V gene are SGHRS and YFSETQ. The CDR3, as DNA: TGCGCCAGCAGCCCCCGAACGAACAATGAGCAGTTCTTC. This sequence encodes CASSPRTNNEQFF.

The chain combines TRBV7-9 with TRBJ1-4, with D possibly being TRBD1 (5 bases). Trimming pared 5 bases from V and 5 bases from J, leaving 15 bases between. Germline CDR1 reads SEHNR; CDR2 reads FQNEAQ (reference sequence). This CDR3 comprises 15 residues. CDR3 loop: CASSVPGPTNEKLFF. CDR3 nucleotides: TGTGCCAGCAGCGTTCCGGGACCTACGAATGAAAAACTGTTTTTT.

The table lists this clonotype with a few counts. The chain joins TRBV3-1 to TRBJ2-1; possible D gene TRBD2, 5 bases. Germline V gives CDR1 LGHDT, CDR2 YNNKEL (reference sequence). With 4 bases removed from V and 4 bases from J, the gap between germline ends came to 11 bases. This CDR3 spans 14 amino acids. CDR3 DNA: TGTGCCAGCAGCCGACGGGGAGTGTACAATGAGCAGTTCTTC. It specifies CASSRRGVYNEQFF.

In this sample, this clonotype turned up many times. This sequence joins TRBV25-1 and TRBJ1-1, with a tentative D call TRBD1 (5 bases). The CDR3 has 15 residues. Deletions cut 3 bases from V and 5 bases from J, with 16 bases between. The germline V gene has CDR1 MGHDK and CDR2 SYGVNS. The CDR3 here is CASSDANWGKTEAFF. The CDR3 coding sequence is TGTGCCAGCAGTGATGCTAACTGGGGGAAGACTGAAGCTTTCTTT.

This clonotype was seen many times. The chain has TRBV2 and TRBJ2-1; 7 bases align to TRBD2. The germline V gene has CDR1 SNHLY and CDR2 FYNNEI. The junction had 2 bases not matched to a gene; V was cut back by 3 bases and J by 3 bases. The CDR3 covers 14 residues. The CDR3 protein is CASSEGGIYNEQFF. CDR3 nucleotides: TGTGCCAGCAGTGAGGGGGGGATCTACAATGAGCAGTTCTTC.